The 25 T cell receptor beta chains reported below all come from one sample, sequenced in a study of T cell responses to AZD1222 COVID-19 vaccine. Here immunoSEQ multiplex PCR was the method, and the copy in TCRdb shows in-frame clones only, minus some. The table has about 80,000 clones, approximately 90% seen once. This material consisted of peripheral blood, taken 28 days after the second AZD1222 dose. All receptors derive from an adult who received the AZD1222 COVID-19 vaccine.

This rearrangement joins TRBV7-2 to TRBJ1-2, with 8 nucleotides matching TRBD1. With 4 bases clipped from V and 4 bases from J, the junction kept 2 bases outside the gene matches. Germline V gene lookup returns CDR1 SGHTA and CDR2 FQGNSA. The CDR3 has 13 amino acids. Here the CDR3 DNA reads TGTGCCAGCAGCTCGGGACAGGTCTATGGCTACACCTTC. This sequence encodes CASSSGQVYGYTF.

The V and J genes are TRBV9 and TRBJ2-1; TRBD2 matches at 11 bases. The CDR3 contains 19 residues. V gave up 1 base and J gave up 7 bases; unmatched junction bases: 16. Germline V lookup: CDR1 SGDLS, CDR2 YYNGEE. CDR3: CASSVTPGTSGFRGNEQFF. CDR3 nucleotide sequence: TGTGCCAGCAGCGTAACCCCCGGGACTAGCGGATTCCGGGGGAATGAGCAGTTCTTC.

The chain recombines TRBV7-2 with TRBJ1-1; TRBD1 matches at 7 bases. With 5 bases clipped from V and 3 bases from J, the junction kept 6 bases outside the gene matches. Germline loops: CDR1 SGHTA, CDR2 FQGNSA. The CDR3 runs 14 residues. For the CDR3, the DNA is TGTGCCAGCAGCCCGCAGGGGGGAGACACTGAAGCTTTCTTT. It yields the protein CASSPQGGDTEAFF.

The V gene is TRBV27, the J gene TRBJ2-2; D is unresolved. The CDR3 is 15 residues long. Trimming shortened V by 6 bases and J by 4 bases, and 15 bases separated the two germline ends. Germline V lookup: CDR1 MNHEY, CDR2 SMNVEV (reference sequence). In nucleotides, the CDR3 is TGTGCCAGCAGATTAACAGCCATGGGCACCGGGGAGCTGTTTTTT. It encodes CASRLTAMGTGELFF.

The V gene is TRBV28, the J gene TRBJ2-7; a weak D match, TRBD1 (6 bases). The CDR3 loop spans 16 amino acids. CDR1 and CDR2 from the germline V gene are MDHEN and SYDVKM. V was clipped by 6 bases and J by 2 bases, with 20 bases between them. The CDR3 is CASSIPRTGRTYEQYF. The CDR3 bases are TGTGCCAGCAGCATCCCCCGAACAGGGAGAACCTACGAGCAGTACTTC.

Only a few counts were recorded for this clone. The chain employs TRBV6-5 and TRBJ2-3, with 12 bases aligning to TRBD2. The germline V gene has CDR1 MNHEY and CDR2 SVGAGI. J was trimmed by 1 base and V by 4 bases; bases with no gene match: 0. This CDR3 spans 15 amino acids. This CDR3 is CASSSSGRGTDTQYF. CDR3 bases: TGTGCCAGCAGTTCTAGCGGGAGGGGCACAGATACGCAGTATTTT.

In this sample, this clone turned up once. The chain carries TRBV19 and TRBJ2-1; 7 bases are a match to TRBD1. Per germline, CDR1 LNHDA and CDR2 SQIVND (reference sequence). The CDR3 extends over 14 amino acids. V gave up 7 bases and J gave up 5 bases; unmatched junction bases: 8. The CDR3 region has the DNA TGTGCCAGTAATGTGCAGGGGGTTCACAATGAGCAGTTCTTC. Protein: CASNVQGVHNEQFF.

This chain uses TRBV13 with TRBJ1-1; 9 bases fit TRBD1. Germline CDR1 reads PRHDT; CDR2 reads FYEKMQ (reference sequence). Trimming at V came to 0 bases and at J to 6 bases, leaving 5 bases not matched to a gene. The CDR3 extends over 15 amino acids. The DNA for the CDR3 is TGTGCCAGCAGCTTAGGGATACAGGGGGCTTCTGAAGCTTTCTTT. This sequence encodes CASSLGIQGASEAFF.

The V call is TRBV11-2, the J call TRBJ2-5; 11 positions match TRBD1. Germline trimming cut 5 bases from V and 2 bases from J; bases unmatched to any gene: 16. This CDR3 region has 19 residues. The germline V gene encodes CDR1 SGHAT and CDR2 FQNNGV. CDR3 bases: TGTGCCAGCAGCACTAGCCAAGAACCGGACAGGGGGCTACAAGAGACCCAGTACTTC. Its translation: CASSTSQEPDRGLQETQYF.

The V and J genes are TRBV7-9 and TRBJ1-6; 9 nucleotides align to TRBD1. This CDR3 comprises 14 residues. Germline-derived CDR1 and CDR2 are SEHNR and FQNEAQ (reference sequence). J lost 13 bases, V lost 2 bases, and 6 bases had no gene match. Written as DNA, the CDR3 is TGTGCCAGCAGCTTACGTGACAGGGGGGATCCCCTCCACTTT. Translation: CASSLRDRGDPLHF.

The V and J genes are TRBV5-1 and TRBJ1-1, with 7 positions matching TRBD1. Germline V lookup: CDR1 SGHRS, CDR2 YFSETQ. Germline trimming cut 1 base from V and 4 bases from J; bases unmatched to any gene: 4. This CDR3 is 14 amino acids long. Written as DNA, the CDR3 is TGCGCCAGCAGCTTGTCCTCAGGGGGCACTGAAGCTTTCTTT. The encoded protein is CASSLSSGGTEAFF. Supplemented by reference TRBV5-1 and TRBJ1-1, the full variable domain reads KAGVTQTPRYLIKTRGQQVTLSCSPISGHRSVSWYQQTPGQGLQFLFEYFSETQRNKGNFPGRFSGRQFSNSRSEMNVSTLELGDSALYLCASSLSSGGTEAFFGQGTRLTVV.

The chain employs TRBV3-1 (or the pseudogene TRBV3-2) and TRBJ2-7; D unclear. Germline-derived CDR1 and CDR2 are LGHDT and YNNKEL (reference sequence). The CDR3 consists of 15 residues. The germline V and J ends were trimmed by 2 bases and 2 bases, with 13 bases remaining between them. CDR3 residues: CASSQSFGRAYEQYF. The CDR3 bases are TGTGCCAGCAGCCAATCTTTCGGTCGGGCCTACGAGCAGTACTTC.

The chain employs TRBV3-1 (or the pseudogene TRBV3-2) and TRBJ2-7; D call uncertain. Per germline, CDR1 LGHDT and CDR2 YNNKEL (reference sequence). There are 15 residues in the CDR3. Trimming stripped 0 bases from V and 0 bases from J, with 9 bases between. The CDR3, as DNA: TGTGCCAGCAGCCAAGATATGGCGGCCTCCTACGAGCAGTACTTC. Translating gives CASSQDMAASYEQYF.

A single count supports this clone. This chain uses TRBV5-1 with TRBJ2-5; D gene unclear. CDR1 and CDR2 from the germline V gene are SGHRS and YFSETQ. V was cut by 0 bases and J by 5 bases, with 8 bases left in between. The CDR3 consists of 13 residues. The CDR3 sequence is CASSLVVGETQYF. The CDR3 bases are TGCGCCAGCAGCTTGGTGGTGGGGGAGACCCAGTACTTC.

The chain links TRBV7-9 to TRBJ2-2, with D possibly matching TRBD2 (6 bases). CDR1 and CDR2 (germline): SEHNR, FQNEAQ (reference sequence). Trimming shortened V by 5 bases and J by 10 bases, and 23 bases separated the two germline ends. The CDR3 covers 16 residues. CDR3 DNA: TGTGCCAGCAGCCCTACCCTAGCGACAGCGGCCCCGGAGCTGTTTTTT. This sequence encodes CASSPTLATAAPELFF.

Regarding this clone: The junction shows a germline mismatch at one end, possibly a read error. The gene calls are TRBV28 and TRBJ1-1, with D maybe TRBD1 (5 bases). The V gene's germline CDR1 is MDHEN and CDR2 SYDVKM. The CDR3 consists of 12 residues. The CDR3 region is CSSGTSNTEAFF. CDR3 coding DNA: TGCTCCTCGGGGACTTCGAACACTGAAGCTTTCTTT.

The gene calls are TRBV7-6 and TRBJ2-3, with D tentatively TRBD1 (6 bases). This CDR3 spans 16 amino acids. The V end lost 6 bases, the J end lost 2 bases, and 18 bases lay between the germline ends. Germline V gene sequence: CDR1 SGHVS, CDR2 FNYEAQ. This CDR3 is CASSRGWGLHTDTQYF. As DNA, the CDR3 is TGTGCCAGCAGTCGTGGGTGGGGGCTACACACAGATACGCAGTATTTT.

The chain combines TRBV27 with TRBJ1-1; weak D call: TRBD1 (5 bases). Germline V gene data show CDR1 as MNHEY and CDR2 as SMNVEV (reference sequence). The ends were cut back, 0 bases at V and 3 bases at J, with 5 bases in the middle. The CDR3 totals 13 residues. The CDR3 spells CASSLSGDTEAFF. CDR3 in DNA: TGTGCCAGCAGTTTATCAGGGGACACTGAAGCTTTCTTT.

This rearrangement joins TRBV5-1 to TRBJ2-5, with 12 bases lining up with TRBD2. There are 14 residues in the CDR3. Per germline, CDR1 SGHRS and CDR2 YFSETQ. Unmatched junction bases numbered 7, after V lost 9 bases and J lost 4 bases. CDR3 bases: TGCGCCACCGCTAGCGGGAGGGTGGGAGAGACCCAGTACTTC. Translating gives CATASGRVGETQYF.

Only a few counts were recorded for this clone. The chain employs TRBV6-5 and TRBJ2-7; D perhaps matches TRBD2 (5 bases). The CDR3 loop spans 16 amino acids. Trimming pared 2 bases from V and 1 base from J, leaving 15 bases between. CDR1 is MNHEY, CDR2 SVGAGI, per germline. DNA for the CDR3: TGTGCCAGCAGTTACGGTGCTTTAGGCGGGTCCTACGAGCAGTACTTC. It translates to CASSYGALGGSYEQYF.

Here the CDR3 DNA reads TGTGCCAGCAGTTCGGTGTCCATAGGGGAAAAACTGTTTTTT. It is translated as CASSSVSIGEKLFF. This chain links TRBV28 with TRBJ1-4; D remains unclear. CDR3 length: 14 amino acids. CDR1 MDHEN and CDR2 SYDVKM come from the germline V gene. Trimming removed 4 bases from V and 8 bases from J, with 14 bases in between.

The rearrangement joins TRBV7-2 to TRBJ1-6, with 10 nucleotides matching TRBD1. The CDR3 is made up of 15 amino acids. J was trimmed by 6 bases and V by 5 bases; bases with no gene match: 4. Germline assignment: CDR1 SGHTA and CDR2 FQGNSA. CDR3 in DNA: TGTGCCAGCAGCCGCCGGGACAGGGGTAATTCACCCCTCCACTTT. Amino acids: CASSRRDRGNSPLHF.

The V call is TRBV7-3, the J call TRBJ2-7; D is possibly TRBD2 (6 bases). Looked up from germline, CDR1 is SGHTA and CDR2 is FQGTGA. Trimming cost V 5 bases and J 4 bases, with 15 bases left between them. This CDR3 is built from 14 residues. This CDR3 is CASSERRGKYEQYF. The DNA for the CDR3 is TGTGCCAGCAGCGAAAGGAGGGGCAAATACGAGCAGTACTTC.

The chain recombines TRBV6-5 with TRBJ2-7; the D gene is possibly TRBD2 (5 bases). Looked up from germline, CDR1 is MNHEY and CDR2 is SVGAGI. Deletions cut 0 bases from V and 2 bases from J, with 8 bases between. The CDR3 runs 14 residues. Here the CDR3 reads CASSYSDGTYEQYF. In DNA, the CDR3 is TGTGCCAGCAGTTACTCCGACGGGACCTACGAGCAGTACTTC.

The chain joins TRBV5-4 to TRBJ1-2, with D tentatively TRBD1 (6 bases). The CDR3 covers 14 residues. Trimming removed 5 bases from V and 1 base from J, with 12 bases in between. The germline CDR1 and CDR2 sequences are SGHNT and YYREEE (reference sequence). CDR3 amino acids: CASSSRGSNYGYTF. The DNA of the CDR3 is TGTGCCAGCAGTTCCAGGGGTAGTAACTATGGCTACACCTTC.